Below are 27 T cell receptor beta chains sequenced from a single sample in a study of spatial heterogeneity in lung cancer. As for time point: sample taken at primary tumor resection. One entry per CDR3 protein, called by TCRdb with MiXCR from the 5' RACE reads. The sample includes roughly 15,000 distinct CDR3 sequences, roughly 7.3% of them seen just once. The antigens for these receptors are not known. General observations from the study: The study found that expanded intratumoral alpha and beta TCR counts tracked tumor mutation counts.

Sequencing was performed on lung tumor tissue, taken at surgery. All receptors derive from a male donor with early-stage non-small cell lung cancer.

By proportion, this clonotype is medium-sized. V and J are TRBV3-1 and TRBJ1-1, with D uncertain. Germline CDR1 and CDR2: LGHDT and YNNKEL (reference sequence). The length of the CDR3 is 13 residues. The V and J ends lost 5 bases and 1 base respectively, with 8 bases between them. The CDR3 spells CASSFRQNTEAFF. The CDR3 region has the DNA TGTGCCAGCAGCTTTCGACAGAACACTGAAGCTTTCTTT.

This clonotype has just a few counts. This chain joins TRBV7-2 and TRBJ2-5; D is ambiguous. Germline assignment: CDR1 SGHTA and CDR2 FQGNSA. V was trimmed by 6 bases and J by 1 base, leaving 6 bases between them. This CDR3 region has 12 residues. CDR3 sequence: CASSKFQETQYF. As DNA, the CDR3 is TGTGCCAGCAGTAAGTTCCAAGAGACCCAGTACTTC.

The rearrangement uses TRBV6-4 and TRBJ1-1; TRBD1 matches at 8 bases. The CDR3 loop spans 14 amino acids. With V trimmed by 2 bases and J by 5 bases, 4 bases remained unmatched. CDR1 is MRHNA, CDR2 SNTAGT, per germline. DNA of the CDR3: TGTGCCAGCAGTGACACAGGGGGGGGAACTGAAGCTTTCTTT. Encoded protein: CASSDTGGGTEAFF.

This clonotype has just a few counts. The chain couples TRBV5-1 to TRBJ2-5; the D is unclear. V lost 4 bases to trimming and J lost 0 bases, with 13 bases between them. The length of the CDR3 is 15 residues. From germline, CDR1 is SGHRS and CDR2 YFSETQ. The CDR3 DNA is TGCGCCAGCAGCAACAGCTTCTCGTACCAAGAGACCCAGTACTTC. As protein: CASSNSFSYQETQYF.

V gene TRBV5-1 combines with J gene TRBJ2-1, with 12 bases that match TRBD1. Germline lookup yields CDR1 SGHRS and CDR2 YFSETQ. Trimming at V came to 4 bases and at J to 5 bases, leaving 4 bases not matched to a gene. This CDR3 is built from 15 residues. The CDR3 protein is CASSAGTGGHNEQFF. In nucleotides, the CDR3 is TGCGCCAGCAGCGCGGGGACAGGGGGCCACAATGAGCAGTTCTTC.

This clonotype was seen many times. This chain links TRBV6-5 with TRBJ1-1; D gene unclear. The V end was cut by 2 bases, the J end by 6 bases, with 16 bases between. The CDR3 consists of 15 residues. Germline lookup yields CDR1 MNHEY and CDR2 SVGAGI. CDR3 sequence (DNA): TGTGCCAGCAGTTACCTCAGCATCCCAGGCGCTGAAGCTTTCTTT. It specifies CASSYLSIPGAEAFF.

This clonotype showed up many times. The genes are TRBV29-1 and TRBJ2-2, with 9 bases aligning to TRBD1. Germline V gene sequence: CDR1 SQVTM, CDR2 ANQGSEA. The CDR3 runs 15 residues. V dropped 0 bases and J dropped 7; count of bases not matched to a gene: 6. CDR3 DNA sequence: TGCAGCGTTGAAGATACAGGGGGCGTGGACGGGGAGCTGTTTTTT. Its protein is CSVEDTGGVDGELFF.

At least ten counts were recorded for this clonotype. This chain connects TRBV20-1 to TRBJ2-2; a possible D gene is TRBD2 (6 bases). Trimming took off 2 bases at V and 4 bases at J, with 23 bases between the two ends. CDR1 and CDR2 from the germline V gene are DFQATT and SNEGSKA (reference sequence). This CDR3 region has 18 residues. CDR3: CSARRQASGPAPTGELFF. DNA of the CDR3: TGCAGTGCTAGACGCCAGGCAAGCGGGCCCGCCCCCACCGGGGAGCTGTTTTTT.

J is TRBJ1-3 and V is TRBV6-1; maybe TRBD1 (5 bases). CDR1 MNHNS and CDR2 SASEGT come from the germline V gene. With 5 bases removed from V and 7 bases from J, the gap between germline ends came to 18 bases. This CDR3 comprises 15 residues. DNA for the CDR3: TGTGCCAGCAGTTCAGAGGGACGGAGGATGAACACCATATATTTT. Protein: CASSSEGRRMNTIYF.

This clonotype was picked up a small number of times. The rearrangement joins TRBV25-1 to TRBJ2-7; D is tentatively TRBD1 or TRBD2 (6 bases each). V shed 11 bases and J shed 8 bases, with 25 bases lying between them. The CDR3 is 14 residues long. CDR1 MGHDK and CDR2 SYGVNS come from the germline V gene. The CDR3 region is CASEGRGGFNQQYF. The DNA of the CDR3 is TGTGCCTCGGAGGGGCGAGGGGGTTTCAACCAGCAGTACTTC.

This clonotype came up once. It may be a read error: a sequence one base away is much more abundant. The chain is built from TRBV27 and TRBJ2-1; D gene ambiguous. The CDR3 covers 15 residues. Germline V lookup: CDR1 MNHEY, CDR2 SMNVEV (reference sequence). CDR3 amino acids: CASKAEGLVSNELFF. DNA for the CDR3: TGTGCCAGTAAAGCAGAAGGGCTAGTATCCAATGAGCTGTTCTTC.

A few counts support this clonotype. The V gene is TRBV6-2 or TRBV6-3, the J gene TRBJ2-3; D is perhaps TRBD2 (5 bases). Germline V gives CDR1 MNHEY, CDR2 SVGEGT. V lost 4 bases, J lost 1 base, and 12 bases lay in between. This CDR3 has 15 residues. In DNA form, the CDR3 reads TGTGCCAGCAGTTCGTGGAGTAGCGGCACAGATACGCAGTATTTT. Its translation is CASSSWSSGTDTQYF.

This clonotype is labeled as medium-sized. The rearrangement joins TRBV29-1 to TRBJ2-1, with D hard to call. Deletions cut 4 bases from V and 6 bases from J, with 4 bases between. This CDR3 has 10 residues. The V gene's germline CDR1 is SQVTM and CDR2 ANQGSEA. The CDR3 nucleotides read TGCAGCGTTGCGGGCAATGAGCAGTTCTTC. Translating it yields CSVAGNEQFF.

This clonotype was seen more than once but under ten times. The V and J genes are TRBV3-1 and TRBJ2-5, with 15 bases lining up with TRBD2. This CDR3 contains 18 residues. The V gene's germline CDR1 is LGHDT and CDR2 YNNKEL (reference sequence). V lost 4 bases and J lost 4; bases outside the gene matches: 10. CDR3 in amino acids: CASSPWTSGRGIGETQYF. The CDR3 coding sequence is TGTGCCAGCAGCCCTTGGACTAGCGGGAGGGGTATCGGAGAGACCCAGTACTTC.

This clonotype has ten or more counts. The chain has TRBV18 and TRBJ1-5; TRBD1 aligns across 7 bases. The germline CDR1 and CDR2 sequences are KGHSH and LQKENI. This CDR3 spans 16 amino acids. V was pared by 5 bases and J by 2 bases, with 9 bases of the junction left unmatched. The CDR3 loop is CASSSSQGGGNQPQHF. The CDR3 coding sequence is TGTGCCAGCTCATCCTCTCAAGGGGGCGGCAATCAGCCCCAGCATTTT.

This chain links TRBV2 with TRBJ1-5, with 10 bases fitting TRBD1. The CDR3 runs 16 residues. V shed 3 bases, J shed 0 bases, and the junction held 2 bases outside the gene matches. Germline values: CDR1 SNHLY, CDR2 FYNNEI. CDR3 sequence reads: CASSEGQGNSNQPQHF. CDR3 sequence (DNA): TGTGCCAGCAGTGAGGGACAGGGGAATAGCAATCAGCCCCAGCATTTT.

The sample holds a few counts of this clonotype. The CDR3 sequence: CASSLMGAQETQYF. The CDR3 nucleotides are TGTGCCAGCAGCTTAATGGGGGCCCAAGAGACCCAGTACTTC. J is TRBJ2-5 and V is TRBV7-2; maybe TRBD1 (6 bases). The germline V gene encodes CDR1 SGHTA and CDR2 FQGNSA. Trimming took 2 bases from V and 1 from J, leaving 8 bases between them. The CDR3 spans 14 residues.

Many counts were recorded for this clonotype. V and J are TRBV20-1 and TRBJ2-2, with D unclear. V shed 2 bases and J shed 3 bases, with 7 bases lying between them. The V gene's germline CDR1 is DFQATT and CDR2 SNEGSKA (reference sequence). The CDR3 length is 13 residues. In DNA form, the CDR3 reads TGCAGTGCTAGATTGGGGTACACCGGGGAGCTGTTTTTT. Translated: CSARLGYTGELFF.

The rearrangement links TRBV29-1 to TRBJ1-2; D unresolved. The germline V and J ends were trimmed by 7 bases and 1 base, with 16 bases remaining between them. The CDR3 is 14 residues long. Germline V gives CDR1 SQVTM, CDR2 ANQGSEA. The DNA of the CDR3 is TGCAGCGCCGGCGGGGTCGACCTTAACTATGGCTACACCTTC. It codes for CSAGGVDLNYGYTF.

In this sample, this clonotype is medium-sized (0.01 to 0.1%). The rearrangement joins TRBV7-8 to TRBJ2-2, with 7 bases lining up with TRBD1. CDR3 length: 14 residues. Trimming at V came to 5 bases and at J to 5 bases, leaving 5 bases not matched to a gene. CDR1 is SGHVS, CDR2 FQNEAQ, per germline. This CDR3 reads CASSKTQGTGELFF. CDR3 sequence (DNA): TGTGCCAGCAGCAAGACACAGGGGACCGGGGAGCTGTTTTTT.

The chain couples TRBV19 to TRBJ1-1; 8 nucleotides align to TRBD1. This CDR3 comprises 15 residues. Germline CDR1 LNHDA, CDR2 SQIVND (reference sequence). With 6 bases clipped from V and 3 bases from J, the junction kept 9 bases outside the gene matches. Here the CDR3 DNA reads TGTGCCAGTAGCCGACAGGGGCTGACATACACTGAAGCTTTCTTT. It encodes CASSRQGLTYTEAFF.

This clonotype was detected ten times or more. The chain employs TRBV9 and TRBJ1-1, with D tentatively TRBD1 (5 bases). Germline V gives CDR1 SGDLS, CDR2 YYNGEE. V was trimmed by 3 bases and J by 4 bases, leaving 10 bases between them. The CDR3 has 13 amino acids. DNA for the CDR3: TGTGCCAGCAGCGGGGGACGGATCACTGAAGCTTTCTTT. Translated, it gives CASSGGRITEAFF.

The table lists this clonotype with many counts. The DNA of the CDR3 is TGCGCCAGCAGCTTGGATATCCTAGTCTACGAGCAGTACTTC. It specifies CASSLDILVYEQYF. The V call is TRBV5-1, the J call TRBJ2-7, with D uncertain. The germline CDR1 and CDR2 sequences are SGHRS and YFSETQ. V was clipped by 0 bases and J by 3 bases, with 10 bases between them. This CDR3 is 14 amino acids long.

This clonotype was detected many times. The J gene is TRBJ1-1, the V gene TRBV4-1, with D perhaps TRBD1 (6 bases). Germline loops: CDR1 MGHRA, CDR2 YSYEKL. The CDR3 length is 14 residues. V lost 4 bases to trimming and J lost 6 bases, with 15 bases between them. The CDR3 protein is CASSPRGGVPEAFF. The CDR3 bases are TGCGCCAGCAGCCCAAGAGGGGGGGTCCCTGAAGCTTTCTTT.

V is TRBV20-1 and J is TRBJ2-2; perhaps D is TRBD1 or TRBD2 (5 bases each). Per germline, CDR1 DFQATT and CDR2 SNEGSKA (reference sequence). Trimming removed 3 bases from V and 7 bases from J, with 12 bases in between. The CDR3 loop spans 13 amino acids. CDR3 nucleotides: TGCAGTGCTAGGAGGGGCGGTGTCGGGGAGCTGTTTTTT. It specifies CSARRGGVGELFF.

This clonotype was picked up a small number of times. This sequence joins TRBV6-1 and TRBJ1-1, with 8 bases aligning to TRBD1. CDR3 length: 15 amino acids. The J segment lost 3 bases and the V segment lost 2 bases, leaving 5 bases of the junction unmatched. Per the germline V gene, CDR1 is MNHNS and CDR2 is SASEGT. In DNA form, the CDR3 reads TGTGCCAGCAGTGAACTAGGACAGGGTCACACTGAAGCTTTCTTT. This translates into CASSELGQGHTEAFF.

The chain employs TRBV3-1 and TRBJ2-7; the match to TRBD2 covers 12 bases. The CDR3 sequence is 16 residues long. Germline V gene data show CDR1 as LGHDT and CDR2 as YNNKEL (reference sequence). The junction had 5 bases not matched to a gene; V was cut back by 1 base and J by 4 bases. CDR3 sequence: CASSQGLAGAVYEQYF. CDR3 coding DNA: TGTGCCAGCAGCCAAGGACTAGCGGGAGCAGTGTACGAGCAGTACTTC.